Listed below are T cell receptor beta chains from one sample, sequenced in a study of blood T cells in healthy people across ages. From the 5' RACE reads, TCRdb called clonotypes with MiXCR, one entry per CDR3 protein. This sample has roughly 700,000 distinct CDR3 sequences, with more than 20% found just once. The same sample was also used in a study of T cells of mothers and their children.

Sequenced input: blood. Receptors were obtained from a boy between 5 and 17 years old in good health. CDR3s include the opening cysteine and the closing phenylalanine or tryptophan. The D gene is left open where the match is weak. Some rows mark clone size as missing; the rest say once, few, many or name a class of expanded clone.

D gene: TRBD1; J gene: TRBJ2-7; V gene: TRBV7-8; clone size: NA; CDR3 DNA: TGTGCCAGCAGCACAACAGGGGACTACGAGCAGTACTTC; CDR3 protein: CASSTTGDYEQYF
D gene: NA; J gene: TRBJ2-7; V gene: TRBV7-8; clone size: NA; CDR3 DNA: TGTGCCAGCAGCGAGGGGCGTCGGCAGTACTTC; CDR3 protein: CASSEGRRQYF
D gene: TRBD2; J gene: TRBJ2-1; V gene: TRBV29-1; clone size: NA; CDR3 DNA: TGCAGCGTTGATGGTAGCGGGATAGGCAATGAGCAGTTCTTC; CDR3 protein: CSVDGSGIGNEQFF
D gene: TRBD2; J gene: TRBJ2-1; V gene: TRBV12-3/TRBV12-4; clone size: NA; CDR3 DNA: TGTGCCAGCAGATCCGGGGCTAGCGGCTACAATGAGCAGTTCTTC; CDR3 protein: CASRSGASGYNEQFF
D gene: NA; J gene: TRBJ1-1; V gene: TRBV27; clone size: few; CDR3 DNA: TGTGCCAGCATCTACAGGGTCAACGGTGGCACTGAAGCTTTCTTT; CDR3 protein: CASIYRVNGGTEAFF
D gene: TRBD1; J gene: TRBJ1-1; V gene: TRBV6-5; clone size: NA; CDR3 DNA: TGTGCCAGCAATCGAGGGGGCGCAACTGAAGCTTTCTTT; CDR3 protein: CASNRGGATEAFF
D gene: NA; J gene: TRBJ2-1; V gene: TRBV7-9; clone size: few; CDR3 DNA: TGTGCCAGCAGTCTTAGGGGGGACGACAATGAGCAGTTCTTC; CDR3 protein: CASSLRGDDNEQFF
D gene: NA; J gene: TRBJ2-7; V gene: TRBV5-1; clone size: few; CDR3 DNA: TGCGCCAGCAGCTCCGATACTTTCACCTACGAGCAGTACTTC; CDR3 protein: CASSSDTFTYEQYF
D gene: TRBD2; J gene: TRBJ2-1; V gene: TRBV4-2; clone size: NA; CDR3 DNA: TGTGCCAGCAGTGCTAGCGGGGGGGCGAGCTCCTACAATGAGCAGTTCTTC; CDR3 protein: CASSASGGASSYNEQFF
D gene: TRBD1; J gene: TRBJ1-2; V gene: TRBV12-3/TRBV12-4; clone size: NA; CDR3 DNA: TGTGCCAGCAGTTTGGGTGCGGGGACAGGGATCTACACCTTC; CDR3 protein: CASSLGAGTGIYTF
D gene: NA; J gene: TRBJ2-1; V gene: TRBV5-1; clone size: NA; CDR3 DNA: TGCGCCAGCAGCTTGGGAACCGGAGGGCCCCCCAATGAGCAGTTCTTC; CDR3 protein: CASSLGTGGPPNEQFF
D gene: NA; J gene: TRBJ2-3; V gene: TRBV10-3; clone size: NA; CDR3 DNA: TGTGCCATCAGGCAGGATTCAAACACAGATACGCAGTATTTT; CDR3 protein: CAIRQDSNTDTQYF
D gene: TRBD2; J gene: TRBJ2-1; V gene: TRBV28; clone size: few; CDR3 DNA: TGTGCCAGCAGCATTGGGACTAGCGGGAGCACTGAGCAGTTCTTC; CDR3 protein: CASSIGTSGSTEQFF
D gene: NA; J gene: TRBJ2-3; V gene: TRBV5-1; clone size: NA; CDR3 DNA: TGCGCCAGCACCGACGGCACAGATACGCAGTATTTT; CDR3 protein: CASTDGTDTQYF
D gene: NA; J gene: TRBJ2-3; V gene: TRBV15; clone size: NA; CDR3 DNA: TGTGCCACGGGGCAGCGACAAAGCACAGATACGCAGTATTTT; CDR3 protein: CATGQRQSTDTQYF
D gene: NA; J gene: TRBJ1-4; V gene: TRBV7-3; clone size: NA; CDR3 DNA: TGTGCCAGCAGCTTAACTAGGCCGATTAATGAAAAACTGTTTTTT; CDR3 protein: CASSLTRPINEKLFF
D gene: TRBD1; J gene: TRBJ1-2; V gene: TRBV29-1; clone size: few; CDR3 DNA: TGCAGCGTTGGGACAGGGACTAACTATGGCTACACCTTC; CDR3 protein: CSVGTGTNYGYTF
D gene: NA; J gene: TRBJ2-7; V gene: TRBV29-1; clone size: many; CDR3 DNA: TGCAGCGTTCCCGGGACCGGGATATACGAGCAGTACTTC; CDR3 protein: CSVPGTGIYEQYF
D gene: TRBD2; J gene: TRBJ2-1; V gene: TRBV9; clone size: NA; CDR3 DNA: TGTGCCAGCAGCGTATCAGGAGCGGGAAACTACAATGAGCAGTTCTTC; CDR3 protein: CASSVSGAGNYNEQFF
D gene: NA; J gene: TRBJ2-5; V gene: TRBV5-1; clone size: few; CDR3 DNA: TGCGCCAGCAGCTTGGATAACCCGCAAGAGACCCAGTACTTC; CDR3 protein: CASSLDNPQETQYF
D gene: TRBD2; J gene: TRBJ2-2; V gene: TRBV20-1; clone size: few; CDR3 DNA: TGCAGTGCTAGGACCGGGACTAGCGGGAGGATCGGGGAGCTGTTTTTT; CDR3 protein: CSARTGTSGRIGELFF
D gene: TRBD2; J gene: TRBJ2-1; V gene: TRBV25-1; clone size: few; CDR3 DNA: TGTGCCAGCAGTGAATACACCGGGACTACAAACAATGAGCAGTTCTTC; CDR3 protein: CASSEYTGTTNNEQFF
D gene: NA; J gene: TRBJ2-7; V gene: TRBV28; clone size: few; CDR3 DNA: TGTGCCAGCAGTTCTAAGCAAGGATACGAGCAGTACTTC; CDR3 protein: CASSSKQGYEQYF
D gene: NA; J gene: TRBJ2-1; V gene: TRBV29-1; clone size: NA; CDR3 DNA: TGTAGCGTTGAAGTTCGGACTCGTGCGGGACCCTACAATGAGCAGTTCTTC; CDR3 protein: CSVEVRTRAGPYNEQFF
D gene: NA; J gene: TRBJ2-2; V gene: TRBV15; clone size: NA; CDR3 DNA: TGTGCCACCAGCAGAGGTGCAGGGTCCGGGGAGCTGTTTTTT; CDR3 protein: CATSRGAGSGELFF
D gene: NA; J gene: TRBJ2-2; V gene: TRBV3-1; clone size: few; CDR3 DNA: TGTGCCAGCAGCGTCGGCGGCCGGGCCGGGGAGCTGTTTTTT; CDR3 protein: CASSVGGRAGELFF
D gene: TRBD2; J gene: TRBJ2-7; V gene: TRBV29-1; clone size: NA; CDR3 DNA: TGCAGCGTTGCCCTAGCGGGAGTGGGAGCCTACGAGCAGTACTTC; CDR3 protein: CSVALAGVGAYEQYF
D gene: TRBD1; J gene: TRBJ1-4; V gene: TRBV27; clone size: few; CDR3 DNA: TGTGCCAGCAGTTTCGGACAGGGGGTTGAAAAACTGTTTTTT; CDR3 protein: CASSFGQGVEKLFF
D gene: NA; J gene: TRBJ1-2; V gene: TRBV2; clone size: NA; CDR3 DNA: TGTGCCAGCAGTGAAGCGAAGTTTGGCTACACCTTC; CDR3 protein: CASSEAKFGYTF
D gene: NA; J gene: TRBJ2-1; V gene: TRBV29-1; clone size: NA; CDR3 DNA: TGCAGCGTTGGGGGTCGGGTAGGATACTACAATGAGCAGTTCTTC; CDR3 protein: CSVGGRVGYYNEQFF
D gene: TRBD1; J gene: TRBJ1-4; V gene: TRBV4-3; clone size: few; CDR3 DNA: TGCGCCAGCAGCCAGACGACCTCGACAGGGGGCGGTGAAAAACTGTTTTTT; CDR3 protein: CASSQTTSTGGGEKLFF
D gene: NA; J gene: TRBJ1-1; V gene: TRBV7-6; clone size: NA; CDR3 DNA: TGTGCCAGCAGCCCATTCCCGGGACCCACTGAAGCTTTCTTT; CDR3 protein: CASSPFPGPTEAFF
D gene: NA; J gene: TRBJ2-7; V gene: TRBV6-1; clone size: few; CDR3 DNA: TGTGCCAGCAGTGGGATCGTCTACGAGCAGTACTTC; CDR3 protein: CASSGIVYEQYF
D gene: NA; J gene: TRBJ2-7; V gene: TRBV7-9; clone size: NA; CDR3 DNA: TGTGCCAGCAGTTCTCGGGGATCCTACGAGCAGTACTTC; CDR3 protein: CASSSRGSYEQYF
D gene: TRBD1; J gene: TRBJ2-2; V gene: TRBV12-3/TRBV12-4; clone size: few; CDR3 DNA: TGTGCCAGCAGTTTAAGGGGGCTCGGTACCGGGGAGCTGTTTTTT; CDR3 protein: CASSLRGLGTGELFF
D gene: NA; J gene: TRBJ2-7; V gene: TRBV28; clone size: few; CDR3 DNA: TGTGCCAGCAGTCCCCAGGTCGAGTGGGGAAAAAACGAGCAGTACTTC; CDR3 protein: CASSPQVEWGKNEQYF
D gene: NA; J gene: TRBJ2-1; V gene: TRBV5-1; clone size: few; CDR3 DNA: TGCGCCAGCAGCTCCCAAGTACGCCTGGATGAGCAGTTCTTC; CDR3 protein: CASSSQVRLDEQFF
D gene: NA; J gene: TRBJ1-4; V gene: TRBV7-9; clone size: NA; CDR3 DNA: TGTGCCAGCAGCTTTATAACAGGGTCGAGTAATGAAAAACTGTTTTTT; CDR3 protein: CASSFITGSSNEKLFF
D gene: TRBD1; J gene: TRBJ1-2; V gene: TRBV9; clone size: few; CDR3 DNA: TGTGCCAGCAGCGCAGATAAGGACAGGGGGCAGAGTGGCTACACCTTC; CDR3 protein: CASSADKDRGQSGYTF
D gene: NA; J gene: TRBJ1-6; V gene: TRBV5-1; clone size: NA; CDR3 DNA: TGTGCCAGCAGGCTCGGAGATTCACCCCTCCACTTT; CDR3 protein: CASRLGDSPLHF
D gene: TRBD1; J gene: TRBJ2-7; V gene: TRBV28; clone size: NA; CDR3 DNA: TGTGCCAGCACTGGGACAGGTACTGACGAGCAGTACTTC; CDR3 protein: CASTGTGTDEQYF
D gene: NA; J gene: TRBJ2-5; V gene: TRBV2; clone size: few; CDR3 DNA: TGTGCCAGCACCTGGGAGTGGCGGTACCAAGAGACCCAGTACTTC; CDR3 protein: CASTWEWRYQETQYF
D gene: TRBD1; J gene: TRBJ2-5; V gene: TRBV19; clone size: NA; CDR3 DNA: TGTGCCAGTAGTATAGGGACAGGGGGCCGGGAGACCCAGTACTTC; CDR3 protein: CASSIGTGGRETQYF
D gene: NA; J gene: TRBJ1-2; V gene: TRBV12-3/TRBV12-4; clone size: few; CDR3 DNA: TGTGCCAGCAGGCTCCCGAACCGGGACAAGGACGCCTTC; CDR3 protein: CASRLPNRDKDAF
D gene: NA; J gene: TRBJ1-1; V gene: TRBV3-1; clone size: few; CDR3 DNA: TGTGCCAGCAGCCAAGATCCGGCGAACACTGAAGCTTTCTTT; CDR3 protein: CASSQDPANTEAFF
D gene: NA; J gene: TRBJ1-5; V gene: TRBV24-1; clone size: few; CDR3 DNA: TGTGCCACCAGTGATTTGCCGGGGGAGAAGAACAATCAGCCCCAGCATTTT; CDR3 protein: CATSDLPGEKNNQPQHF
D gene: NA; J gene: TRBJ1-2; V gene: TRBV14; clone size: few; CDR3 DNA: TGTGCCAGCAGCGCTAGAATCAACTATGGCTACACCTTC; CDR3 protein: CASSARINYGYTF
D gene: NA; J gene: TRBJ1-1; V gene: TRBV18; clone size: few; CDR3 DNA: TGTGCCAGCTCGCCGACCTTGAACACTGAAGCTTTCTTT; CDR3 protein: CASSPTLNTEAFF
D gene: TRBD2; J gene: TRBJ2-5; V gene: TRBV12-3/TRBV12-4; clone size: NA; CDR3 DNA: TGTGCCAGCAGTTTATTCCGGCGGGGGGACCCCCAAGAGACCCAGTACTTC; CDR3 protein: CASSLFRRGDPQETQYF
D gene: TRBD1; J gene: TRBJ2-7; V gene: TRBV4-3; clone size: few; CDR3 DNA: TGCGCCAGCAGCCAAGCATCGACAGGGGGGGACGAGCAGTACTTC; CDR3 protein: CASSQASTGGDEQYF
D gene: TRBD1; J gene: TRBJ2-5; V gene: TRBV28; clone size: NA; CDR3 DNA: TGTGCCAGCAGTTTATGGAGGACAGGAAATCTCCAAGAGACCCAGTACTTC; CDR3 protein: CASSLWRTGNLQETQYF
D gene: TRBD1; J gene: TRBJ2-2; V gene: TRBV27; clone size: few; CDR3 DNA: TGTGCCAGCAGCCGGGACAGGGACACCGGGGAGCTGTTTTTT; CDR3 protein: CASSRDRDTGELFF
D gene: TRBD2; J gene: TRBJ2-3; V gene: TRBV12-3/TRBV12-4; clone size: NA; CDR3 DNA: TGTGCCAGCAGTCTAGCGGGGGGCGTCGAAGAACTTAGCACAGATACGCAGTATTTT; CDR3 protein: CASSLAGGVEELSTDTQYF